This T cell receptor beta chain came from a study of blood T cell repertoires in COVID-19 (dated by TCRdb to the early 2020s). Study-wide context: Samples from collaborators originated in the United States, Italy and Spain and spanned both the acute and convalescent phases of COVID-19. The material from the prospective study consisted of cDNA or gDNA derived from T cells, B-cell-depleted T cells, or PBMCs. Deeply sampled blood TCRbeta repertoires from subjects exposed to, actively infected with, or recovered from COVID-19 were included in the dataset. The repertoires were released in a freely available public database intended as a resource for research on the immune response to SARS-CoV-2. The samples were drawn from two sources: the first 160 participants of the ongoing ImmuneRACE study, and 1,200 or so subjects contributed by 6 global collaborators. Sample metadata almost always included a de-identified subject ID, COVID-19 status, age in years and sex. Where HLA class I and class II types were available, the types were taken from metadata supplied by the sample provider, not from assay-based typing. General findings and caveats noted by the study authors: How much clinical and demographic metadata was included differed by source and by participant, and the metadata was provided uncurated.

The immunoSEQ Assay, a bias-controlled multiplex PCR, was used to amplify TCRbeta CDR3 regions from genomic DNA. Under the source paper's analysis protocol: The number of nucleated cells in each sample was estimated from the amplification of reference gene primers within the assay. To quantify the absolute abundance of each unique TCRbeta CDR3 rearrangement, sequence reads were collapsed and filtered. For each sample, productive Simpson clonality was calculated as the square root of Simpson's diversity index over productive rearrangements. TCRdb holds this immuneACCESS table with in-frame rearrangements only. Some clones are missing; in checked studies, unresolved V genes explain under half, and the rest has no known cause. Clonal size and the V and J genes are those of that table, whereas D and trimming came from the DNA. The sample yields about 190,000 clones; over 75% were counted once. Around an eighth of the sample belongs to the ten largest clones.

Germline trimming amounts to 4 bases on V and 0 bases on J, with 2 as the count of junction bases outside the gene matches. The germline V gene (reference sequence) yields LGHDT for CDR1 and YNNKEL for CDR2. Including cysteine and phenylalanine, the CDR3 has 14 amino acids. Only the CDR3 portion is preserved as DNA: 42 bases, with reading frame beginning at the first base. Samples from volunteer blood donors who had recovered from COVID-19 were contributed by a second Seattle source. Collaborating institutions collected whole blood in K2EDTA tubes following their own protocols. For TCRbeta analysis, collaborators shipped samples as frozen whole blood, isolated PBMCs, or DNA extracted from either of those sample types. Turning to this clone: The specificity of this receptor is unknown. No base quality information exists; no much larger clone differs at one position.

Recombination joined TRBV3-1 (or the pseudogene TRBV3-2) with TRBJ2-7; 8 central nucleotides agree with TRBD2. The sample comprised peripheral blood. The sequence derives from a man aged 45 to 65 who had recovered from COVID-19. The CDR3 loop reads CASSRREDSYEQYF. In nucleotide form, the sequence is TGTGCCAGCAGCCGGCGGGAGGACTCCTACGAGCAGTACTTC.